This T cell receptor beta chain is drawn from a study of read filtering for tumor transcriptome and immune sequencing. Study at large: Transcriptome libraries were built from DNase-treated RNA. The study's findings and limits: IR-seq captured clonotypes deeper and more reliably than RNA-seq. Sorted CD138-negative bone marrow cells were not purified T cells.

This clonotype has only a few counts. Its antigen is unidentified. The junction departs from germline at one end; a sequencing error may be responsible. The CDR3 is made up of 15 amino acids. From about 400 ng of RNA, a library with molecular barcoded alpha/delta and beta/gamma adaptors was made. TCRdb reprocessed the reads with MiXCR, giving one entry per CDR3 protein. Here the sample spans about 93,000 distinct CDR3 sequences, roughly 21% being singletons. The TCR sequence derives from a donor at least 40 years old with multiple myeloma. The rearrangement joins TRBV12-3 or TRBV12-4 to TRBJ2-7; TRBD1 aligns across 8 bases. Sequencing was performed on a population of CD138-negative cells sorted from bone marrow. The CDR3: CASSAKSGGFYGQYF. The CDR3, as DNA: TGTGCCAGCAGTGCTAAATCAGGGGGCTTCTACGGGCAGTACTTC.